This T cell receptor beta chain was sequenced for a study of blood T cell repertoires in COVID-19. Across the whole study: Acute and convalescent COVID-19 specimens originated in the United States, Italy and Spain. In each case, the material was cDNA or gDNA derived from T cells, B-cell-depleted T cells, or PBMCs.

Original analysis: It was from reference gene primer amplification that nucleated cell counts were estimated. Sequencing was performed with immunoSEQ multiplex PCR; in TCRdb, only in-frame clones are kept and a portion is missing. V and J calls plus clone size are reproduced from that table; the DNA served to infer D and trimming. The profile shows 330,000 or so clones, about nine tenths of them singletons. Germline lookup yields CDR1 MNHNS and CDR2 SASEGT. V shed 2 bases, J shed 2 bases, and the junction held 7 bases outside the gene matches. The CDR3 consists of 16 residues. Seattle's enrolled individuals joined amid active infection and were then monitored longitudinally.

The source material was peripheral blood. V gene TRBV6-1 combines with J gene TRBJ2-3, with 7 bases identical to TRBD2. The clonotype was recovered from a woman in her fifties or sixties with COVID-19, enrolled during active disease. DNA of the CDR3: TGTGCCAGCAGTGAATTCCGGGACTACATCACAGATACGCAGTATTTT. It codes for CASSEFRDYITDTQYF.